A single sample is the source of the 29 T cell receptor beta chains below, sequenced in a study of T cell responses to AZD1222 COVID-19 vaccine. Some clones are missing from TCRdb's copy, which holds only in-frame ones; the method was immunoSEQ multiplex PCR. Of 130,000 to 150,000 clones in the sample, approximately 89% were seen once. The specimen was peripheral blood, collected on day 0 of AZD1222 vaccination. The receptor set was obtained from an adult in good health.

The chain carries TRBV29-1 and TRBJ2-3, with 7 bases identical to TRBD1. Germline V gene sequence: CDR1 SQVTM, CDR2 ANQGSEA. The CDR3 runs 14 residues. Unmatched junction bases numbered 3, after V lost 3 bases and J lost 0 bases. The CDR3 sequence: CSVDRDRSTDTQYF. The CDR3 region has the DNA TGCAGCGTTGATCGGGACAGAAGCACAGATACGCAGTATTTT.

The chain is built from TRBV27 and TRBJ1-5; D uncertain. The CDR3 runs to 13 residues. The V gene lost 2 bases and the J gene lost 3 bases, with 5 bases spanning the gap. From germline, CDR1 is MNHEY and CDR2 SMNVEV (reference sequence). As DNA, the CDR3 is TGTGCCAGCAGTTTAGCCGTCAATCAGCCCCAGCATTTT. Translated, it gives CASSLAVNQPQHF.

This clone was detected once. The rearrangement joins TRBV11-3 to TRBJ2-1; no reliable D call. The CDR3 runs to 15 residues. The germline CDR1 and CDR2 sequences are SGHNT and YENEEA. V lost 5 bases, J lost 0 bases, and 11 bases lay in between. CDR3 residues: CASSQDHDSYNEQFF. The CDR3 bases are TGTGCCAGCAGCCAGGACCACGACTCCTACAATGAGCAGTTCTTC.

This chain links TRBV4-3 with TRBJ1-1; D gene ambiguous. The germline gives CDR1 LGHNA, CDR2 YSLEER. The CDR3 spans 13 residues. Trimming left V 3 bases short and J 4 bases short, with 9 bases between. The CDR3 spells CASSQKKSTEAFF. In DNA form, the CDR3 reads TGCGCCAGCAGCCAGAAAAAGAGCACTGAAGCTTTCTTT.

The V call is TRBV24-1, the J call TRBJ2-1, with D unclear. Germline values: CDR1 KGHDR, CDR2 SFDVKD. V lost 3 bases and J lost 8, with 10 bases in between. The CDR3 has 13 amino acids. This CDR3 reads CATSDGPLDEQFF. The CDR3 DNA is TGTGCCACCAGTGATGGCCCGCTCGATGAGCAGTTCTTC.

The chain has TRBV21-1 and TRBJ2-3; TRBD2 reflects the table's D call only, with no check against the DNA. TRBV21-1 is a listed pseudogene. The CDR3 covers 16 residues. CDR3 sequence reads: CATPPGLAGGPNTQYF. CDR3 sequence (DNA): TGTGCCACTCCACCGGGACTAGCGGGGGGCCCGAATACGCAGTATTTT.

CDR3 nucleotides: TGTGCCAGCAGCTCGGACTGGAACACTGAAGCTTTCTTT. It is translated as CASSSDWNTEAFF. The chain has TRBV7-2 and TRBJ1-1; D is ambiguous. CDR1 is SGHTA and CDR2 is FQGNSA in the germline V gene. With 4 bases removed from V and 1 base from J, the gap between germline ends came to 7 bases. This CDR3 is 13 amino acids long.

This clone has only a few counts. The chain has TRBV4-2 and TRBJ2-3, with unresolved D. Germline V lookup: CDR1 LGHNA, CDR2 YNFKEQ. This CDR3 comprises 15 residues. The V gene lost 0 bases and the J gene lost 0 bases, with 7 bases spanning the gap. The CDR3 nucleotides read TGTGCCAGCAGCCAAGACTATCCTAGCACAGATACGCAGTATTTT. It specifies CASSQDYPSTDTQYF.

The chain combines TRBV6-1 with TRBJ1-2; D uncertain. In germline, CDR1 is MNHNS, CDR2 SASEGT. Trimming removed 2 bases at V and 2 bases at J, with 9 bases between. The CDR3 spans 14 residues. The CDR3 DNA follows: TGTGCCAGCAGTGAAATTGAAGGGAACTATGGCTACACCTTC. Its translation: CASSEIEGNYGYTF.

V and J are TRBV18 and TRBJ1-3, with TRBD1 matching over 8 bases. Germline V lookup: CDR1 KGHSH, CDR2 LQKENI. Trimming removed 4 bases from V and 1 base from J; junction bases left unmatched: 6. The CDR3 is made up of 16 amino acids. This chain's CDR3 is CASSRDRTTSGNTIYF. CDR3 coding DNA: TGTGCCAGCTCACGGGACAGGACTACATCTGGAAACACCATATATTTT.

This chain's CDR3 is CASSSGTVTYEQYF. The CDR3 region has the DNA TGTGCCAGCTCGTCCGGGACCGTTACCTACGAGCAGTACTTC. The chain recombines TRBV18 with TRBJ2-7, with D perhaps TRBD1 or TRBD2 (5 bases each). Per germline, CDR1 KGHSH and CDR2 LQKENI. The V end was cut by 6 bases, the J end by 2 bases, with 14 bases between. The CDR3 has 14 residues.

V and J are TRBV13 and TRBJ1-5, with D perhaps matching TRBD1 (6 bases). Germline CDR1 PRHDT, CDR2 FYEKMQ (reference sequence). V was shortened by 1 base and J by 2 bases, with 15 bases between the two germline ends. The CDR3 extends over 17 amino acids. The CDR3 region has the DNA TGTGCCAGCAGCTTAGTGGGGGGCCCCGTCGGCAATCAGCCCCAGCATTTT. Amino acid sequence: CASSLVGGPVGNQPQHF.

The chain recombines TRBV3-1 (or the pseudogene TRBV3-2) with TRBJ1-2; the D is unclear. Germline V gene data show CDR1 as LGHDT and CDR2 as YNNKEL (reference sequence). V lost 4 bases to trimming and J lost 0 bases, with 18 bases between them. The CDR3 runs 17 residues. This CDR3 is CASSRQSGVSSNYGYTF. CDR3 DNA: TGTGCCAGCAGCCGTCAGAGTGGGGTTTCATCTAACTATGGCTACACCTTC.

V gene TRBV6-4 combines with J gene TRBJ2-2; 7 bases align to TRBD2. This CDR3 contains 14 residues. J lost 3 bases, V lost 5 bases, and 3 bases had no gene match. CDR1 is MRHNA, CDR2 SNTAGT, per germline. CDR3 amino acids: CASSTTSDTGELFF. The CDR3 nucleotides are TGTGCCAGCAGTACTACTAGCGACACCGGGGAGCTGTTTTTT.

This clone was recorded a few times. The chain employs TRBV6-5 and TRBJ1-1, with D perhaps matching TRBD1 (5 bases). Trimming left V 6 bases short and J 1 base short, with 9 bases between. Germline V gene data show CDR1 as MNHEY and CDR2 as SVGAGI. The CDR3 length is 13 residues. The CDR3 protein is CASSPGRNTEAFF. The CDR3 DNA reads as TGTGCCAGCAGCCCGGGACGGAACACTGAAGCTTTCTTT.

The V gene is TRBV5-1, the J gene TRBJ2-1; D possibly corresponds to TRBD1 (6 bases). Germline V CDR1 and CDR2: SGHRS, YFSETQ. V was shortened by 4 bases and J by 9 bases, with 23 bases between the two germline ends. This CDR3 has 16 residues. The CDR3 bases are TGCGCCAGCAGCCCCCTCGTGGGGTTAGGGGGACGTGAGCAGTTCTTC. This gives the protein CASSPLVGLGGREQFF.

The chain recombines TRBV7-2 with TRBJ1-5; D remains unclear. The V and J ends lost 5 bases and 3 bases respectively, with 11 bases between them. CDR1 is SGHTA and CDR2 is FQGNSA in the germline V gene. The CDR3 sequence is 14 residues long. This CDR3 is CASSPDGTNQPQHF. CDR3 coding DNA: TGTGCCAGCAGCCCAGACGGAACCAATCAGCCCCAGCATTTT. The full variable domain, its missing parts supplied by reference TRBV7-2 and TRBJ1-5, is GAGVSQSPSNKVTEKGKDVELRCDPISGHTALYWYRQSLGQGLEFLIYFQGNSAPDKSGLPSDRFSAERTGGSVSTLTIQRTQQEDSAVYLCASSPDGTNQPQHFGDGTRLSIL.

This clone showed up just once. The rearrangement links TRBV4-3 to TRBJ2-2, with 7 nucleotides matching TRBD1. Losses at the gene ends were 1 base for V and 2 bases for J; bases not matched to a gene: 10. The CDR3 contains 18 residues. Germline values: CDR1 LGHNA, CDR2 YSLEER. The CDR3 here is CASSQGRGTDLNTGELFF. CDR3 bases: TGCGCCAGCAGCCAAGGGAGAGGGACAGACCTAAACACCGGGGAGCTGTTTTTT.

CDR3 bases: TGTGCCATGGGGACAGGGGGTGAGCAGTTCTTC. This translates into CAMGTGGEQFF. The gene calls are TRBV10-3 and TRBJ2-1; 11 bases are a match to TRBD1. Germline CDR1 ENHRY, CDR2 SYGVKD. After removal of 9 bases from V and 9 bases from J, the junction contained 1 base not matched to a gene. The CDR3 has 11 amino acids.

This clone was counted a single time. The chain joins TRBV12-3 or TRBV12-4 to TRBJ1-2, with a weak D call TRBD1 (6 bases). The ends were cut back, 3 bases at V and 11 bases at J, with 13 bases in the middle. The CDR3 sequence is 12 residues long. The CDR3 DNA reads as TGTGCCAGCAGTTTCGGGGGGCTTGGGTACACCTTC. Translated, it gives CASSFGGLGYTF.

The chain combines TRBV23-1 with TRBJ2-7, with D maybe TRBD1 (6 bases). TRBV23-1 is identified as an open reading frame with a role that is uncertain. The CDR3 spans 12 residues. V was clipped by 6 bases and J by 2 bases, with 8 bases between them. CDR3 protein: CASSPGAYEQYF. The CDR3 DNA is TGCGCCAGCAGCCCAGGGGCCTACGAGCAGTACTTC.

V is TRBV7-9 and J is TRBJ2-1, with D unclear. Deletions cut 4 bases from V and 0 bases from J, with 10 bases between. Germline V lookup: CDR1 SEHNR, CDR2 FQNEAQ (reference sequence). The CDR3 consists of 15 residues. CDR3 in amino acids: CASSSGPHSYNEQFF. The CDR3 region has the DNA TGTGCCAGCAGCTCCGGACCACACTCCTACAATGAGCAGTTCTTC.

This chain links TRBV18 with TRBJ1-3; D remains ambiguous. The CDR3 loop spans 17 amino acids. Trimming shortened V by 2 bases and J by 0 bases, and 14 bases separated the two germline ends. Germline V gene data show CDR1 as KGHSH and CDR2 as LQKENI. In DNA form, the CDR3 reads TGTGCCAGCTCACCAGCTTATGCCAGCGCCTCTGGAAACACCATATATTTT. Protein: CASSPAYASASGNTIYF.

The rearrangement links TRBV7-8 to TRBJ1-2; the match to TRBD1 covers 9 bases. The trim removed 5 bases at V and 7 bases at J, leaving 8 bases unmatched. The germline V gene has CDR1 SGHVS and CDR2 FQNEAQ. The CDR3 spans 14 residues. CDR3 in amino acids: CASSARDRVFGYTF. In nucleotides, the CDR3 is TGTGCCAGCAGCGCCCGGGACAGGGTCTTTGGCTACACCTTC. The entire variable domain, with the rest obtained from reference TRBV7-8 and TRBJ1-2, is as follows: GAGVSQSPRYKVAKRGQDVALRCDPISGHVSLFWYQQALGQGPEFLTYFQNEAQLDKSGLPSDRFFAERPEGSVSTLKIQRTQQEDSAVYLCASSARDRVFGYTFGSGTRLTVV.

In DNA, the CDR3 is TGTGCCAGCAGCCTGGGCAGGGATCAGCCCCAGCATTTT. Residues: CASSLGRDQPQHF. V and J are TRBV11-2 and TRBJ1-5, with D possibly being TRBD1 (5 bases). V lost 5 bases to trimming and J lost 5 bases, with 10 bases between them. This CDR3 has 13 residues. Germline CDR1 and CDR2: SGHAT and FQNNGV.

The chain carries TRBV5-6 and TRBJ1-1; 7 positions agree with TRBD1. The CDR3 has 15 amino acids. V shed 4 bases and J 2 bases; nucleotides not matched to a gene: 8. Germline CDR1 and CDR2: SGHDT and YYEEEE. The CDR3 nucleotides read TGTGCCAGCAGCATACCGGGACAGTTTAACACTGAAGCTTTCTTT. Translating gives CASSIPGQFNTEAFF.

This clone appeared once. The chain combines TRBV10-2 with TRBJ2-7; perhaps TRBD1 as D (6 bases). Trimming left V 5 bases short and J 7 bases short, with 21 bases between. Germline V gene lookup returns CDR1 WSHSY and CDR2 SAAADI. The CDR3 consists of 15 residues. DNA for the CDR3: TGCGCCAGCAGTACAGGGTATAGTCCCTTGCGGGAGCAGTACTTC. It translates to CASSTGYSPLREQYF.

This clone was seen just once. This sequence joins TRBV4-1 and TRBJ2-7; no clear D. Germline CDR1 and CDR2: MGHRA and YSYEKL. Trimming shortened V by 4 bases and J by 3 bases, and 4 bases separated the two germline ends. This CDR3 is built from 11 residues. The CDR3 nucleotides read TGCGCCAGCAGCCGCGGCTACGAGCAGTACTTC. This codes for CASSRGYEQYF.

The CDR3 bases are TGTGCCAGCAGGGCCGGACAGGGCACTGAGTTCTATGGCTACACCTTC. It specifies CASRAGQGTEFYGYTF. J is TRBJ1-2 and V is TRBV7-9; 8 positions match TRBD1. Germline lookup yields CDR1 SEHNR and CDR2 FQNEAQ (reference sequence). This CDR3 is 16 amino acids long. Germline trimming cut 6 bases from V and 4 bases from J; bases unmatched to any gene: 13.